This passage covers 6 T cell receptor beta chains from one sample sequenced in a study of control samples from healthy donors and cancer patients. Sequencing used immunoSEQ multiplex PCR; TCRdb keeps in-frame clones, though not all of them. This table holds about 140,000 clones, around nine tenths found once. Material for sequencing was blood. All receptors come from a woman between 25 and 40 years old in good health.

The chain is built from TRBV4-2 and TRBJ2-2, with D unresolved. This CDR3 comprises 18 residues. The germline CDR1 and CDR2 sequences are LGHNA and YNFKEQ. Trimming took off 0 bases at V and 0 bases at J, with 14 bases between the two ends. CDR3 nucleotides: TGTGCCAGCAGCCAAGAGGCCCCATCGACCACGAACACCGGGGAGCTGTTTTTT. It is translated as CASSQEAPSTTNTGELFF.

The chain combines TRBV21-1 with TRBJ2-4; TRBD1 reflects the table's D call only, with no check against the DNA. TRBV21-1 is a known pseudogene. CDR3 length: 12 amino acids. CDR3 DNA sequence: TGTGCCAGCACAGGGCCGCTGGACATTCAGTACTTC. Translated, it gives CASTGPLDIQYF.

The V call is TRBV19, the J call TRBJ1-2; the D is unclear. Germline assignment: CDR1 LNHDA and CDR2 SQIVND (reference sequence). The V end lost 5 bases, the J end lost 4 bases, and 14 bases lay between the germline ends. The CDR3 contains 14 residues. CDR3 in DNA: TGTGCCAGTAGTGGCCGAGAAAGTGGCTATGGCTACACCTTC. Protein product: CASSGRESGYGYTF.

V is TRBV13 and J is TRBJ1-1, with 7 bases that match TRBD1. Germline CDR1 reads PRHDT; CDR2 reads FYEKMQ (reference sequence). V was clipped by 6 bases and J by 0 bases; unmatched bases: 10. This CDR3 has 16 residues. In DNA, the CDR3 is TGTGCCAGCAGTCAGAGGGTGACAGGGTTGAACACTGAAGCTTTCTTT. As protein: CASSQRVTGLNTEAFF.

The J gene is TRBJ1-1, the V gene TRBV10-3, with D hard to call. The V and J ends lost 6 bases and 1 base respectively, with 18 bases between them. CDR1 and CDR2 from the germline V gene are ENHRY and SYGVKD. The CDR3 has 16 amino acids. The CDR3: CAISPYPVDQNTEAFF. The CDR3 nucleotides read TGTGCCATCAGCCCCTATCCTGTTGACCAGAACACTGAAGCTTTCTTT.

The chain employs TRBV6-4 and TRBJ1-1, with D maybe TRBD1 (5 bases). The V end lost 5 bases, the J end lost 5 bases, and 15 bases lay between the germline ends. The CDR3 is 14 amino acids. Germline CDR1 reads MRHNA; CDR2 reads SNTAGT. The chain's CDR3 is CASSPQGGLTEAFF. CDR3 DNA sequence: TGTGCCAGCAGTCCTCAGGGAGGGTTAACTGAAGCTTTCTTT.